This record covers a single T cell receptor beta chain. The sample comes from a study of blood T cells in healthy people across ages. Alongside a J-beta primer mix, a sample-barcoded 5' primer served in a second PCR lasting 7 to 11 cycles. TCRdb redid the calling of the 5' RACE reads with MiXCR, one entry per CDR3 protein. This sample yields hundreds of thousands of distinct CDR3 sequences, of which around 48% are seen a single time; approximately 25% belongs to the top ten. The CDR3 extends over 15 amino acids. The J segment lost 9 bases and the V segment lost 0 bases, leaving 6 bases of the junction unmatched. The germline V gene has CDR1 SGHRS and CDR2 YFSETQ.

Specimen: blood. This rearrangement joins TRBV5-1 to TRBJ2-1; 10 bases fit TRBD2. The receptor's source is an elderly man in good health. CDR3 sequence (DNA): TGCGCCAGCAGCTTGGGATGGACTAGCGGCATTGAGCAGTTCTTC. Translation: CASSLGWTSGIEQFF.